Listed below are T cell receptor beta chains from one sample, sequenced in a study of cytomegalovirus exposure and HLA in healthy donors. Produced via immunoSEQ multiplex PCR; TCRdb's table is partial and in-frame only. The sample lists approximately 220,000 clones, 90% to 95% occurring once. The sample was PBMCs. Receptors originate from a woman aged 18-29 years in good health and CMV-seronegative. CDR3s include the opening cysteine and the closing phenylalanine or tryptophan. The order of the fields is CDR3 protein, J gene, V gene.

CASKDTANTEAFF,TRBJ1-1,TRBV21-1
CASSVGIRQETQYF,TRBJ2-5,TRBV5-4
CASSFDRVSGNTIYF,TRBJ1-3,TRBV28
CASYPRGSTDTQYF,TRBJ2-3,TRBV18
CASSLAGFRGGTEAFF,TRBJ1-1,TRBV5-1
CASFGLAGHEQYF,TRBJ2-7,TRBV28
CASSLAAGITDTQYF,TRBJ2-3,TRBV5-1
CASSRGSNQPQHF,TRBJ1-5,TRBV7-8
CASSLSSGSGWGDTQYF,TRBJ2-3,TRBV7-2
CASSPRGETQYF,TRBJ2-5,TRBV7-2
CASSYGLASNEQFF,TRBJ2-1,TRBV6-5
CASSYDAASPNTEAFF,TRBJ1-1,TRBV6-6
CASSQDLAGTTDTQYF,TRBJ2-3,TRBV4-2
CAYRAGSGNTIYF,TRBJ1-3,TRBV7-2
CASSLGLVASYEQYF,TRBJ2-7,TRBV7-2
CSVGESYSGELFF,TRBJ2-2,TRBV29-1
CASSTTDNEKLFF,TRBJ1-4,TRBV6-5
CASSSAGRYGYTF,TRBJ1-2,TRBV5-8
CASSFGTLDNYGYTF,TRBJ1-2,TRBV7-6
CASSPLAGGRNEQYF,TRBJ2-7,TRBV5-6
CASSLVAGSGNTIYF,TRBJ1-3,TRBV18
CASSLVGFGGGNEQFF,TRBJ2-1,TRBV13
CASSLDPGTSGSVYNEQFF,TRBJ2-1,TRBV11-3
CASSVFGTGEAGELFF,TRBJ2-2,TRBV19
CASRVGGTSNEQFF,TRBJ2-1,TRBV19
CSVAEDYGYTF,TRBJ1-2,TRBV29-1
CASSLEVQGRGYTF,TRBJ1-2,TRBV7-9
CASSGTGGADTQYF,TRBJ2-3,TRBV18
CASSRHLLGQSRYQPQHF,TRBJ1-5,TRBV9
CASGDRRNTEAFF,TRBJ1-1,TRBV4-2
CASSQTGLTPQHF,TRBJ1-5,TRBV19
CSVEDPSHSGSPGNTIYF,TRBJ1-3,TRBV29-1
CAWAPGNTEAFF,TRBJ1-1,TRBV30
CASSIAGVTDTQYF,TRBJ2-3,TRBV6-1
CASLRDREDNEQFF,TRBJ2-1,TRBV6-5